The clone carrying this T cell receptor beta chain was counted many times. The antigen remains unidentified. This CDR3 comprises 15 residues. With 0 bases removed from V and 4 bases from J, the gap between germline ends came to 12 bases. Per the germline V gene, CDR1 is MGHRA and CDR2 is YSYEKL. The data are from a study of T cells in Graves' hyperthyroidism and ophthalmopathy. Study-wide findings and caveats: Ophthalmopathy was predicted by the model a median of 6.5 months ahead of onset.

Patients aged 18 to 65 with hyperthyroidism were newly diagnosed, with duration under 2 months. Uncontrolled infection, other autoimmune disease, pregnancy or lactation led to exclusion. RNA transcripts gave rise to amplified TCR beta CDR3 regions. The HTBI primer set was used in a first-round RT-PCR of the TCR CDR3. MiXCR, applied by TCRdb to the multiplex PCR reads, yields one record per CDR3 protein. The sample holds about 700,000 distinct CDR3 sequences, 14% seen once. Sequencing was performed on blood. This receptor was taken from a woman between 18 and 29 years old with Graves' hyperthyroidism. V gene TRBV4-1 combines with J gene TRBJ1-2, with D possibly being TRBD1 (6 bases). The CDR3: CASSQEEGEGYGYTF. CDR3 nucleotide sequence: TGCGCCAGCAGCCAAGAAGAGGGGGAAGGCTATGGCTACACCTTC.